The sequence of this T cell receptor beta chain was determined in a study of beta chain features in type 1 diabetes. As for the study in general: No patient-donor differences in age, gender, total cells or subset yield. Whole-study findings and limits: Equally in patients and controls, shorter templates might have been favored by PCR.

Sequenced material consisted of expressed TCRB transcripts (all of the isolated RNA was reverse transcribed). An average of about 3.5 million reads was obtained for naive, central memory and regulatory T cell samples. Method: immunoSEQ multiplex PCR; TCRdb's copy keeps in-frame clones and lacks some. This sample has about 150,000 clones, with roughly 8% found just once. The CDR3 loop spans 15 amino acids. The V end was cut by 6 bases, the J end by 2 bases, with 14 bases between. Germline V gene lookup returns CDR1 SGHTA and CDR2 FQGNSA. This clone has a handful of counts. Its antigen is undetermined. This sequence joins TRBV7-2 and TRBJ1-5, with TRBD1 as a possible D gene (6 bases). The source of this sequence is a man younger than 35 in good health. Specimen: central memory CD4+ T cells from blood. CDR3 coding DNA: TGTGCCAGCAGTCCAATCAGGGGCCGCAATCAGCCCCAGCATTTT. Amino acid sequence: CASSPIRGRNQPQHF.